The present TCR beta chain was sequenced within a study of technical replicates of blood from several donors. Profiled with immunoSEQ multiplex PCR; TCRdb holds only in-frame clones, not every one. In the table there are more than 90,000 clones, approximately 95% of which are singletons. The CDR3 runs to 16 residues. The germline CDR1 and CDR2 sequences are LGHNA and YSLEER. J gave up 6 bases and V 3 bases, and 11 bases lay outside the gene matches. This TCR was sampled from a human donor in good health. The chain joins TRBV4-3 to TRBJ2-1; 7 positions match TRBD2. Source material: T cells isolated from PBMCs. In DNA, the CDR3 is TGCGCCAGCAGCCATTTAGCGGGCTTAAGCCCCAATGAGCAGTTCTTC. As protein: CASSHLAGLSPNEQFF.